A selection of T cell receptor beta chains follows, all from one sample in a study of T-cell reconstitution after alpha-beta-depleted transplantation in children. TCRdb used MiXCR to reprocess the PCR reads, holding one entry per CDR3 protein. The sample yields about 360,000 distinct CDR3 sequences, about 14% seen once. Material: PBMCs, obtained from the stem cell graft. Receptor source: a human donor who donated a stem cell graft to a child with Fanconi anemia. Both conserved end residues are part of each CDR3. The order of the fields is V gene, J gene, clone size, D gene, CDR3 DNA, CDR3 protein. A D gene is named only where the DNA matches it firmly. Only some rows state a clone size, as once, few, many or a class for expanded clones.

V: TRBV5-5; J: TRBJ2-1; size: .; D: TRBD1; DNA: TGTGCCAGCTTCTCCAGGACAGGGGAAGGCGGAGGCAATGAGCAGTTCTTC; CDR3: CASFSRTGEGGGNEQFF
V: TRBV4-3; J: TRBJ1-3; size: many; D: .; DNA: TGCGCCAGCAGCCAAGGGGTGTCCTCTGGAAACACCATATATTTT; CDR3: CASSQGVSSGNTIYF
V: TRBV5-8; J: TRBJ1-4; size: many; D: .; DNA: TGTGCCAGCAGCTTGGGACTGAGGGGAGCTAATGAAAAACTGTTTTTT; CDR3: CASSLGLRGANEKLFF
V: TRBV7-2; J: TRBJ2-5; size: .; D: .; DNA: TGTGCCAGCAGCTTAGACAGCGGCAAGACCCAGTACTTC; CDR3: CASSLDSGKTQYF
V: TRBV20-1; J: TRBJ2-3; size: .; D: .; DNA: TGCAGTGCTAGAGATCAATTCTTGGACGGTAGCACAGATACGCAGTATTTT; CDR3: CSARDQFLDGSTDTQYF
V: TRBV30; J: TRBJ1-3; size: few; D: .; DNA: TGTGCCTGGAGTGTACTGGAGGGAAACACCATATATTTT; CDR3: CAWSVLEGNTIYF
V: TRBV19; J: TRBJ2-1; size: .; D: TRBD2; DNA: TGTGCCAGTACCCAACTAGCGGGGGGGCCCTGGGATTCCTACAATGAGCAGTTCTTC; CDR3: CASTQLAGGPWDSYNEQFF
V: TRBV7-8; J: TRBJ1-1; size: .; D: .; DNA: TGTGCCAGCAGCTTATATGAGGGTGAAGCTTTCTTT; CDR3: CASSLYEGEAFF
V: TRBV7-2; J: TRBJ2-1; size: few; D: .; DNA: TGTGCCAGCAGCCCCTCGTTCCCTACAGGGTGGGAGCAGTTCTTC; CDR3: CASSPSFPTGWEQFF
V: TRBV20-1; J: TRBJ2-2; size: many; D: TRBD1; DNA: TGCAGTGCTAGCAAATTCAGGGGGATAAACACCGGGGAGCTGTTTTTT; CDR3: CSASKFRGINTGELFF
V: TRBV11-2; J: TRBJ1-6; size: .; D: .; DNA: TGTGCCAGCAGCTGGGAGGCGGGGGGCGATTCACCCCTCCACTTT; CDR3: CASSWEAGGDSPLHF
V: TRBV7-9; J: TRBJ2-2; size: many; D: TRBD1; DNA: TGTGCCAGCAGCTCCGGGACAGGGGTCGCCGGGGAGCTGTTTTTT; CDR3: CASSSGTGVAGELFF
V: TRBV6-2/TRBV6-3; J: TRBJ2-3; size: .; D: .; DNA: TGTGCCAGCAGCCCTTGGGGCCCGGGGGATACGCAGTATTTT; CDR3: CASSPWGPGDTQYF
V: TRBV20-1; J: TRBJ1-2; size: .; D: .; DNA: TGCAGTGCTAGAGAACAGATTGCTGGCTACACCTTC; CDR3: CSAREQIAGYTF
V: TRBV5-1; J: TRBJ1-2; size: many; D: .; DNA: TGCGCCAGCAGCTTTGGGCGGTATGGCTACACCTTC; CDR3: CASSFGRYGYTF
V: TRBV6-1; J: TRBJ1-3; size: .; D: TRBD1; DNA: TGTGCCAGCAGGTTGAGACAGGGAGCTGGAAACACCATATATTTT; CDR3: CASRLRQGAGNTIYF
V: TRBV3-1; J: TRBJ2-5; size: many; D: TRBD1; DNA: TGTGCCAGCAGCGATCTTGGGGGACAGGCGGAGACCCAGTACTTC; CDR3: CASSDLGGQAETQYF
V: TRBV4-3; J: TRBJ2-5; size: .; D: .; DNA: TGCGCCAGCAGCCAAGATCCCTGGGCCCAAGAGACCCAGTACTTC; CDR3: CASSQDPWAQETQYF
V: TRBV5-1; J: TRBJ1-6; size: many; D: .; DNA: TGCGCCAGCAGCTTGGACGGGAATATTAATTCACCCCTCCACTTT; CDR3: CASSLDGNINSPLHF
V: TRBV5-1; J: TRBJ2-1; size: few; D: .; DNA: TGCGCCAGCAGCTTGGAACAGGGAGAGTACAATGAGCAGTTCTTC; CDR3: CASSLEQGEYNEQFF
V: TRBV4-2; J: TRBJ2-7; size: .; D: .; DNA: TGTGCCAGCAGCCAAGAAGTCTCCGAGCAGTACTTC; CDR3: CASSQEVSEQYF
V: TRBV5-6; J: TRBJ2-2; size: few; D: .; DNA: TGTGCCAGCAGCTTGGGTCCGGGTTACGCCGGGGAGCTGTTTTTT; CDR3: CASSLGPGYAGELFF
V: TRBV30; J: TRBJ2-7; size: .; D: TRBD1; DNA: TGTGCCTGGGACCGTGGAGGACAGGGGGTGGGCGAGCAGTACTTC; CDR3: CAWDRGGQGVGEQYF
V: TRBV5-1; J: TRBJ2-6; size: .; D: TRBD1; DNA: TGCGCCAGCAGCTTACGGACAGGGGAGGGCACGGGAGGGGCCAACGTCCTGACTTTC; CDR3: CASSLRTGEGTGGANVLTF
V: TRBV5-1; J: TRBJ2-3; size: few; D: .; DNA: TGCGCCAGCAGTGTCTCCGGAGATACGCAGTATTTT; CDR3: CASSVSGDTQYF
V: TRBV5-4; J: TRBJ2-7; size: .; D: TRBD1; DNA: TGTGCCAGCAGCCGAGAGGACAGGGGGGCCTACGAGCAGTACTTC; CDR3: CASSREDRGAYEQYF
V: TRBV12-3/TRBV12-4; J: TRBJ1-2; size: .; D: .; DNA: TGTGCCAGCAGTTTCACGATAGACTATGGCTACACCTTC; CDR3: CASSFTIDYGYTF
V: TRBV5-5; J: TRBJ1-4; size: .; D: .; DNA: TGTGCCAGCAGCTTGGAGGCCCAATCGGAGGTGGGAAAACTGTTTTTT; CDR3: CASSLEAQSEVGKLFF
V: TRBV29-1; J: TRBJ1-5; size: .; D: .; DNA: TGCAGCGTTCGGGAAGGGGGAGGTCAGCCCCAGCATTTT; CDR3: CSVREGGGQPQHF
V: TRBV15; J: TRBJ2-7; size: .; D: .; DNA: TGTGCCACCAGCAGAGATCCAGTGGGACACTCAGGAACCTACGAGCAGTACTTC; CDR3: CATSRDPVGHSGTYEQYF
V: TRBV20-1; J: TRBJ1-2; size: few; D: .; DNA: TGCAGTGCTAGAGAGGGGGCGAGGGGCTATGGCTACACCTTC; CDR3: CSAREGARGYGYTF
V: TRBV20-1; J: TRBJ2-1; size: .; D: .; DNA: TGCAGTGGGTTAGGAGGGCAGGGAAGTAATGAGCAGTTCTTC; CDR3: CSGLGGQGSNEQFF
V: TRBV11-2; J: TRBJ2-4; size: many; D: .; DNA: TGTGCCAGCAGCTTGAGTGGTGGGCTGGCGGACATTCAGTACTTC; CDR3: CASSLSGGLADIQYF
V: TRBV12-3/TRBV12-4; J: TRBJ2-5; size: many; D: .; DNA: TGTGCCAGCAGTCCCCCTCGACAAGCGGCTACCCAGTACTTC; CDR3: CASSPPRQAATQYF
V: TRBV2; J: TRBJ1-1; size: .; D: .; DNA: TGTGCCAGCAGTGAGTCTGAAACAGGGAACACTGAAGCTTTCTTT; CDR3: CASSESETGNTEAFF
V: TRBV5-4; J: TRBJ2-7; size: few; D: .; DNA: TGTGCCAGCAGCTCAATCAAGGGGGCCAGGGAGGGCGAGCAGTACTTC; CDR3: CASSSIKGAREGEQYF
V: TRBV7-2; J: TRBJ2-3; size: many; D: TRBD2; DNA: TGTGCCAGCAGCACCGGGGGGGTTGGGGCCACAGATACGCAGTATTTT; CDR3: CASSTGGVGATDTQYF
V: TRBV15; J: TRBJ2-5; size: many; D: .; DNA: TGTGCCACCAGCAGAGAACTGGGCAGAAACTACCAAGAGACCCAGTACTTC; CDR3: CATSRELGRNYQETQYF